This T cell receptor (beta chain) comes out of a study of beta chain features in type 1 diabetes. Background on the study: Comparable age, gender and cell yields were observed in patients relative to healthy donors. Sorted cells, 90 million to 130 million in number, were examined across all samples.

Of note for this clone: The antigen is unknown.

Expressed TCRB transcripts got sequenced, as all isolated RNA was reverse transcribed. Libraries were prepared by immunoSEQ multiplex PCR; TCRdb keeps only in-frame clonotypes and omits some of them. This repertoire shows roughly 350,000 clones, roughly 11% found once; its top ten account for around 0.015%. The V end lost 0 bases, the J end lost 3 bases, and 8 bases lay between the germline ends. Per germline, CDR1 GTSNPN and CDR2 SVGIG (reference sequence). The CDR3 has 13 residues. Study findings and constraints: Shorter TCRB CDR3s, moderately but significantly so, marked every one of the four CD4+ subsets in Type 1 diabetes patients.

The sequence came from a woman aged 25 to 39 in good health. The sample taken for sequencing was naive CD4+ T cells from blood. This chain joins TRBV30 and TRBJ2-5; no definite D call. CDR3 residues: CAWSVGSKETQYF. In DNA, the CDR3 is TGTGCCTGGAGTGTCGGTAGCAAAGAGACCCAGTACTTC. The full variable domain, completed using reference TRBV30 and TRBJ2-5, is SQTIHQWPATLVQPVGSPLSLECTVEGTSNPNLYWYRQAAGRGLQLLFYSVGIGQISSEVPQNLSASRPQDRQFILSSKKLLLSDSGFYLCAWSVGSKETQYFGPGTRLLVL.